The rows below give T cell receptor beta chains drawn from one sample of a study of shared clonotypes between healthy human individuals. Sequencing was performed with immunoSEQ multiplex PCR; in TCRdb, only in-frame clones are kept and a portion is missing. This table holds millions of clones, about 94% found once. The sequencing input was naive CD8+ T cells sorted from blood. The receptors were sampled from a man between 18 and 29 years old in good health. Both conserved end residues are part of each CDR3. A D gene is named only where the DNA matches it firmly. Size is stated for part of the rows, as once, few or many counts, or as a class when the clone is expanded.

v_gene,d_gene,j_gene,abundance,CDR3aa,CDR3nt
TRBV30,NA,TRBJ2-7,NA,CAWSVHSSSYEQYF,TGTGCCTGGAGTGTACATTCGAGCTCCTACGAGCAGTACTTC
TRBV25-1,NA,TRBJ1-1,NA,CASSEYGTEAFF,TGTGCCAGCAGTGAATATGGCACTGAAGCTTTCTTT
TRBV6-5,NA,TRBJ2-5,NA,CASSLLETQYF,TGTGCCAGCAGTCTCCTAGAGACCCAGTACTTC
TRBV10-1,NA,TRBJ2-7,NA,CASKYGTYEQYF,TGCGCCAGCAAATACGGAACCTACGAGCAGTACTTC
TRBV5-6,NA,TRBJ1-5,NA,CASSASNQPQHF,TGTGCCAGCAGCGCTAGCAATCAGCCCCAGCATTTT
TRBV27,NA,TRBJ1-2,NA,CASSPSNYPFELNYGYTF,TGTGCCAGCAGTCCCTCAAACTACCCCTTCGAACTTAACTATGGCTACACCTTC
TRBV7-9,TRBD1,TRBJ1-2,NA,CASSPTGDYGYTF,TGTGCCAGCAGTCCTACAGGGGACTATGGCTACACCTTC
TRBV7-3,TRBD2,TRBJ2-2,NA,CASSPLAGKNTGELFF,TGTGCCAGCAGCCCCCTAGCGGGGAAAAACACCGGGGAGCTGTTTTTT
TRBV30,NA,TRBJ2-1,NA,CAWTDYQLSGYYNEQFF,TGTGCCTGGACCGACTACCAGCTATCCGGTTACTACAATGAGCAGTTCTTC
TRBV4-1,NA,TRBJ1-6,NA,CASKLSGSSYNSPLHF,TGCGCCAGCAAGTTAAGCGGGAGCTCCTATAATTCACCCCTCCACTTT
TRBV27,NA,TRBJ1-5,NA,CASSSRDTDSNQPQHF,TGTGCCAGCAGTTCCCGGGACACGGATAGCAATCAGCCCCAGCATTTT
TRBV15,NA,TRBJ2-1,NA,CATSLGSYNEQFF,TGTGCCACCAGCCTCGGGAGTTACAATGAGCAGTTCTTC
TRBV10-3,NA,TRBJ2-7,NA,CATGSSYEQYF,TGTGCCACCGGTTCCTCCTACGAGCAGTACTTC
TRBV7-9,NA,TRBJ2-1,NA,CATDGAVNNEQFF,TGTGCCACTGACGGCGCGGTCAACAATGAGCAGTTCTTC
TRBV9,NA,TRBJ2-7,NA,CASSVADTPYEQYF,TGTGCCAGCAGCGTAGCTGACACCCCCTACGAGCAGTACTTC
TRBV9,TRBD2,TRBJ2-2,NA,CASSLGLAGAGELFF,TGTGCCAGCAGCCTAGGACTAGCGGGAGCGGGGGAGCTGTTTTTT
TRBV6-5,NA,TRBJ1-2,NA,CASSWTDNYGYTF,TGTGCCAGCAGTTGGACGGACAACTATGGCTACACCTTC
TRBV28,NA,TRBJ1-6,NA,CASSLFSGNSPLHF,TGTGCCAGCAGTTTATTTTCCGGTAATTCACCCCTCCACTTT
TRBV29-1,TRBD2,TRBJ2-2,NA,CSVGTSGSFGELFF,TGCAGCGTAGGGACTAGCGGGAGTTTTGGGGAGCTGTTTTTT
TRBV30,NA,TRBJ1-5,NA,CAWSVSSNQPQHF,TGTGCCTGGAGTGTAAGTAGCAATCAGCCCCAGCATTTT
TRBV5-4,NA,TRBJ1-1,NA,CASSAQGGNTEAFF,TGTGCCAGCAGCGCCCAGGGAGGGAACACTGAAGCTTTCTTT
TRBV7-9,NA,TRBJ1-2,NA,CASSLGSGGNYGYTF,TGTGCCAGCAGCCTAGGGAGTGGCGGAAACTATGGCTACACCTTC
TRBV4-1,NA,TRBJ1-1,NA,CASSQDLESSAFF,TGCGCCAGCAGCCAAGATCTTGAGTCATCGGCTTTCTTT
TRBV4-3,TRBD1,TRBJ1-1,NA,CASSVDRWDGAEAFF,TGCGCCAGCAGCGTGGACAGGTGGGATGGGGCTGAAGCTTTCTTT
TRBV28,TRBD1,TRBJ1-2,NA,CASSLLGQGWDGYTF,TGTGCCAGCAGTCTGTTGGGACAGGGTTGGGATGGCTACACCTTC
TRBV7-9,NA,TRBJ1-6,NA,CASSRTLGWGNGNSPLHF,TGTGCCAGCAGTCGGACCCTGGGTTGGGGAAACGGTAATTCACCCCTCCACTTT
TRBV19,NA,TRBJ2-1,NA,CASWDYNEQFF,TGTGCCAGTTGGGACTACAATGAGCAGTTCTTC
TRBV2,TRBD1,TRBJ2-5,NA,CASSRIGTVQETQYF,TGTGCCAGCAGCAGAATTGGGACAGTTCAAGAGACCCAGTACTTC
TRBV19,TRBD2,TRBJ2-1,NA,CASSIGIAGAKNNEQFF,TGTGCCAGTAGTATAGGCATTGCGGGAGCCAAAAACAATGAGCAGTTCTTC
TRBV9,TRBD2,TRBJ2-1,NA,CASSLGLAVLNEQFF,TGTGCCAGCAGCCTGGGACTAGCGGTTCTAAATGAGCAGTTCTTC
TRBV27,NA,TRBJ2-1,once,CASSLLAANSISYNEQFF,TGTGCCAGCAGTTTATTGGCCGCCAATTCCATCTCCTACAATGAGCAGTTCTTC
TRBV13,NA,TRBJ1-3,NA,CASSLSPGSGNTIYF,TGTGCCAGCAGCTTAAGTCCGGGGAGTGGAAACACCATATATTTT
TRBV6-1,NA,TRBJ2-7,NA,CASSEGVSYEQYF,TGTGCCAGCAGTGAAGGGGTCTCCTACGAGCAGTACTTC
TRBV5-6,NA,TRBJ1-5,once,CASSLGESNQPQHF,TGTGCCAGCAGCTTGGGTGAAAGCAATCAGCCCCAGCATTTT
TRBV6-5,NA,TRBJ1-2,NA,CASSYAEGVNYGYTF,TGTGCCAGCAGTTACGCCGAAGGTGTTAACTATGGCTACACCTTC
TRBV5-4,TRBD2,TRBJ2-7,NA,CASSWGLADTYEQYF,TGTGCCAGCAGCTGGGGACTAGCGGACACCTACGAGCAGTACTTC
TRBV6-5,TRBD2,TRBJ2-7,NA,CASSYTSGAYEQYF,TGTGCCAGCAGTTATACTAGCGGTGCCTACGAGCAGTACTTC
TRBV6-5,NA,TRBJ2-5,NA,CASSVTGEGETQYF,TGTGCCAGCAGTGTGACAGGAGAAGGGGAGACCCAGTACTTC
TRBV5-4,NA,TRBJ2-7,NA,CASSLGRAIGSEQYF,TGTGCCAGCAGCTTGGGTCGGGCTATCGGGAGTGAGCAGTACTTC
TRBV28,NA,TRBJ2-2,NA,CASSPVGDWGGELFF,TGTGCCAGCAGCCCTGTGGGGGACTGGGGCGGGGAGCTGTTTTTT
TRBV19,NA,TRBJ1-1,NA,CASSSGTLLTEAFF,TGTGCCAGTAGTTCGGGGACGTTACTTACTGAAGCTTTCTTT